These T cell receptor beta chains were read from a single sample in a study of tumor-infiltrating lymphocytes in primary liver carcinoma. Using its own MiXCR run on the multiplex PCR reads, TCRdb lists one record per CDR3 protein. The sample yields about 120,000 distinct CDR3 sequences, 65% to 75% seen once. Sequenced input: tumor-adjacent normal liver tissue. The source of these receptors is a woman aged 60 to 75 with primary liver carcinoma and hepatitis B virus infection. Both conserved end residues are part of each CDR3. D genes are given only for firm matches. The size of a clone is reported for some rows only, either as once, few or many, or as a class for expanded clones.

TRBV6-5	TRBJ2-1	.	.	TGTGCCAGTAGTTCCCTGAGGCAGAGGTATGAGCAGTTCTTC	CASSSLRQRYEQFF
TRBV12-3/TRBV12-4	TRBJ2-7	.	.	TGTGCCAGCGGTAGCGTCGCCTACGGGCAGCACTTT	CASGSVAYGQHF
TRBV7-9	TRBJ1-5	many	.	TGTGCCAGCAGCCCCTGGACAGTAGATCAGCCCCAGCATTTT	CASSPWTVDQPQHF
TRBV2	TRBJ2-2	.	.	.	CASSEVAGGNTGELSF
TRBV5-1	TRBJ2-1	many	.	TGCGCCAGCAGTCCCGGACTCCTCTACAATGAGCAGTTCTTC	CASSPGLLYNEQFF
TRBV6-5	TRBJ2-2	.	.	TGTGCCAGCACTCGGCTGGGAGCTGGCACCGGGGAGCTGTTTTTT	CASTRLGAGTGELFF
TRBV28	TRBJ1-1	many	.	TGTGCCAGCACCCCGAACACTGAAGCTTTCTTT	CASTPNTEAFF
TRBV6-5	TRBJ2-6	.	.	TGTGTCGGAGGGACCTCGGGGGCCAACGTCCTGACTTTC	CVGGTSGANVLTF
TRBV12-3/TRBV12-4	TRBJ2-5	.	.	TGTGCCAGCAGTCTCCTCGTACAGGGAGCCTCACTGGACTTC	CASSLLVQGASLDF
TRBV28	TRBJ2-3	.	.	TGTGCCAGCAGTTTCACGGGGAGGCGCACAGATACGCAGTATTTT	CASSFTGRRTDTQYF
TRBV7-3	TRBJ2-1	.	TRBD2	TGTGCCAGCAGCGACCCGGGGACTAGCGGGAGAGGTGAGCAGTTCTTC	CASSDPGTSGRGEQFF
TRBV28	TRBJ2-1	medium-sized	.	TGTGCCAGCAGTTTGCCCCATGAGCAGTTCTTC	CASSLPHEQFF
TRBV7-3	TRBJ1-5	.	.	TGTGCCAGCAGCGTCGGTTCAGTTCGGGACGAACCCAGGGGATATAGCAATCAGCCCCAGCATTTT	CASSVGSVRDEPRGYSNQPQHF
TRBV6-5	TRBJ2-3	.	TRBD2	TGTGCCGGCAGTTACCCTGGACTAGCGGGAGACACAGATACGCAGTATTTT	CAGSYPGLAGDTDTQYF
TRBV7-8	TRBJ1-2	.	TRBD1	TGTGACAGTAGCTTAGCCAGGGGGCATGGCTACACCTTC	CDSSLARGHGYTF
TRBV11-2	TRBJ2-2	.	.	TGTGCCAGCAGCCTCAAATCGGTTGGGGGCAGATCCCGGGAGCTGTTTTTT	CASSLKSVGGRSRELFF
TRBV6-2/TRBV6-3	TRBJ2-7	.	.	TGTGCCAGCAGTTACTCGGGACCCTACAGGGAGCAGCATTTC	CASSYSGPYREQHF
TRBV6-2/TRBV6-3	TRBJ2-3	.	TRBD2	TGTGCCGGCAGTTATGGAGGCGGGGGACTCCAGGATACGCAGTATTTT	CAGSYGGGGLQDTQYF
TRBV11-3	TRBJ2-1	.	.	TGTGCCAGTAGCCCCGGTTCGGCGTTGAGGGAGCAGTTCTTC	CASSPGSALREQFF
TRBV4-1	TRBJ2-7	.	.	TGTGCCAGCAGCCGAGGAGAGGACCCCACCTACGAGCAGTACTTC	CASSRGEDPTYEQYF
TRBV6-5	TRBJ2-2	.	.	TGTGCCAGCAGGGATGGGGATCGGGACACCGGGGGGCTATTTTTT	CASRDGDRDTGGLFF
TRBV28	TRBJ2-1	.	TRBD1	TGTGCCAGCAGTTTCCTCGGGACAGGCTACAATGAGCAGTTCTTC	CASSFLGTGYNEQFF
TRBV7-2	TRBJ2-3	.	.	TGTGCCAACAGCTTAAGGGATACGCAGTATTTT	CANSLRDTQYF
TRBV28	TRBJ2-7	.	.	TGTACCAGCAGTTTGATGACCTCCTACGAGCAGTACTTC	CTSSLMTSYEQYF
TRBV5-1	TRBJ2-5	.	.	TGCCCCAGCAGCCCGCGCCCCGACTTCTTAGAGACCCAGTACTTC	CPSSPRPDFLETQYF
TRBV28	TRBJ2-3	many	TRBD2	TGTGCCAGCAGTTTTTACTCGGCGGGAGAGAGAGATACGCAGTATTTT	CASSFYSAGERDTQYF
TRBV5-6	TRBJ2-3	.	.	TGTGCCAACAGCTTGTTAGGCACCTCTAGCATAGATACGCAGTATTTT	CANSLLGTSSIDTQYF
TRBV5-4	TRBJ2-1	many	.	TGTGCCAGCACCCGTGGGGGACCTCTTCCAAACAATGAGCAGTTCTTC	CASTRGGPLPNNEQFF
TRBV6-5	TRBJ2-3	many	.	TGTGCCAGCAGTTACTCACACCCCCGAGGGGGAGGAGATACGCAGTATTTT	CASSYSHPRGGGDTQYF
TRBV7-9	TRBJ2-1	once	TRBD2	TGTGCCAGCAACGAAGCGGGAGGGAACTATGAGCAATTCTTC	CASNEAGGNYEQFF
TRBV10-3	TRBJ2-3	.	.	TGTGCCATCAGTTCGGAGGTGGGAGATACGCAGTATTTT	CAISSEVGDTQYF
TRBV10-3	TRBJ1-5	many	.	TGTGCCATCAGTGAGTCTCGGGGTTCGAGCAATCAGCCCCAGCATTTT	CAISESRGSSNQPQHF
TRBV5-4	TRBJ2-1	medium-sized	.	TGTGCCAGCAGCTGGGGGACCCAGACCCTCTACAATGAGCAGTTCTTC	CASSWGTQTLYNEQFF
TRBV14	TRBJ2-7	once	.	TGTGCCAGCAGCCAAGACGTAAAGTGGGCCCTCTATGAGCAGTACTTC	CASSQDVKWALYEQYF
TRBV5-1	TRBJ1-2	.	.	TGCGCCAACAGCTCCGACAGGTCTCGGGGCTACACCTTC	CANSSDRSRGYTF
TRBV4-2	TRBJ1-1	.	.	TGTGTCAGCAGCCAAGTCTCGGTGAACACTGAAGCTTTCTTT	CVSSQVSVNTEAFF
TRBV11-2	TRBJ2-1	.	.	TGTGTCAGCAGCTTAGAGGGTGGAAGTATCTGTGAGCAGTTCTTC	CVSSLEGGSICEQFF
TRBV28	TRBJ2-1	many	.	TGTGCCAGCAGTCCTGCAGCGGGCTCCTACAATGAGCAGTTCTTC	CASSPAAGSYNEQFF
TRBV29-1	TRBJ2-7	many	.	TGCAGCGTCCGACCACGGACAGAGGGGGAGCAGTACTTC	CSVRPRTEGEQYF
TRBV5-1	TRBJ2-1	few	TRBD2	TGCGCCAGCAGCCCTACGACTAGCGGGAGTATCTACAATGAGCAGTTCTTC	CASSPTTSGSIYNEQFF
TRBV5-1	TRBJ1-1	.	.	TGCGCCAGCACCTGGAGGGGGGGTCCGAACACTGAAGCTTTCTTT	CASTWRGGPNTEAFF
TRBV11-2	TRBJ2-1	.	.	TGTGCCAGCAGCCTTGGATGGAGAGAGCAGTTCTTC	CASSLGWREQFF
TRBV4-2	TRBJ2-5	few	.	TGTGCCAGCGGCCAAGACGGGACTGCAAAAGAGACCCAGTACTTC	CASGQDGTAKETQYF
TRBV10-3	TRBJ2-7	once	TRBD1	TGTGTCATCAGCGCGGGACAGGGGACCCCCTACGAGCAGTACTTC	CVISAGQGTPYEQYF
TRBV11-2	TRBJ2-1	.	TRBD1	TGTACCAGGAGCTCCCGGGACAGGGTCCTGGGTGAGCGGTTCTTC	CTRSSRDRVLGERFF
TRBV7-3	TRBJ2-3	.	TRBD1	TGTGCCAGCAGCTTAAAAGGGACAGGGGGTCCAGATACGCAGTATTTT	CASSLKGTGGPDTQYF
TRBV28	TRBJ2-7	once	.	TGTGCCAGCAGTTTATCCTCGGATTTCTCCGAGCAGTATTTC	CASSLSSDFSEQYF
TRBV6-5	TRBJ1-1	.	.	TGTGTCAGCAGGGCACCCGTGAGCACTGAAGCTTTCTTT	CVSRAPVSTEAFF
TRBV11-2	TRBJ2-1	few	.	TGTGCCAGCAGCTTAGAGGCTAGCCTCTACGATGGGCAGTTCTTC	CASSLEASLYDGQFF
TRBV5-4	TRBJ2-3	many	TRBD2	TGTGCCAGCAGCCCGACTAGCGTGGATACGCAGTATTTT	CASSPTSVDTQYF
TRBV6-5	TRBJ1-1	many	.	TGTGCCAGCAGTTACCGAGGGCCCACTGAAGCTTTCTTT	CASSYRGPTEAFF
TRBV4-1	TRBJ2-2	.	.	TGCGCCAGCAGCCAATTTGCCTACCCCAGGGAGCTGTTCTTT	CASSQFAYPRELFF
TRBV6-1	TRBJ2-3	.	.	TGCGCCAGCAGTGGAGCCCCCTCATTGGATATGCAGTATTTT	CASSGAPSLDMQYF